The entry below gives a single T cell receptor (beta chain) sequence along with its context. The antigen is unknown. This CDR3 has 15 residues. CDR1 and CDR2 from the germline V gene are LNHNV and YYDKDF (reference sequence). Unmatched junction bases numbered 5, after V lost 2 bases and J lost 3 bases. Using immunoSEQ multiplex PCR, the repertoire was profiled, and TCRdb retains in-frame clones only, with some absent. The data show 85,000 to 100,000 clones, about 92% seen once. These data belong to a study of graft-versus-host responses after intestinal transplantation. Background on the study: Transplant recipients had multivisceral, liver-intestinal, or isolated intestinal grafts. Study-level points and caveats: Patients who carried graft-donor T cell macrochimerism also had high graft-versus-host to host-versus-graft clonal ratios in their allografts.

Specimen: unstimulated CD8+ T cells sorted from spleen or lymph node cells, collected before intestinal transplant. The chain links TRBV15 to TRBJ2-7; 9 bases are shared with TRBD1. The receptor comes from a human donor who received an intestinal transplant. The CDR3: CATSRTGQGFYEQYF. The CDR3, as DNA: TGTGCCACCAGCAGAACGGGACAGGGCTTCTACGAGCAGTACTTC. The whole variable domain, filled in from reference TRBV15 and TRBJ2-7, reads DAMVIQNPRYQVTQFGKPVTLSCSQTLNHNVMYWYQQKSSQAPKLLFHYYDKDFNNEADTPDNFQSRRPNTSFCFLDIRSPGLGDTAMYLCATSRTGQGFYEQYFGPGTRLTVT.